This is a list of T cell receptor beta chains from one sample in a study of blood T cells in healthy people across ages. Using its own MiXCR run on the 5' RACE reads, TCRdb lists one record per CDR3 protein. The repertoire holds approximately 780,000 distinct CDR3 sequences, with more than 25% as singletons. The data also belong to a second study, concerning T cells of mothers and their children.

Source material: blood. The origin of the receptors is a boy younger than 18 in good health. Each CDR3 is given with its conserved first and last residue. A D gene is named only where the DNA matches it firmly. The size of a clone is reported for some rows only, either as once, few or many, or as a class for expanded clones.

D,size,J,V,CDR3,DNA
TRBD2,-,TRBJ2-7,TRBV20-1,CSASLTSGGFYEQYF,TGCAGTGCTAGTTTAACTAGCGGGGGTTTTTACGAGCAGTACTTC
-,few,TRBJ1-5,TRBV12-3/TRBV12-4,CASSPGGGRNQPQHF,TGTGCCAGCAGTCCAGGCGGGGGACGCAATCAGCCCCAGCATTTT
-,few,TRBJ1-2,TRBV11-2,CASSPPFDGYGYTF,TGTGCCAGCAGCCCCCCGTTCGATGGCTACGGCTACACCTTC
-,-,TRBJ2-3,TRBV6-4,CASSDSETTSQYF,TGTGCCAGCAGTGACTCCGAGACTACGTCGCAGTATTTT
-,few,TRBJ1-4,TRBV27,CASSLGFSEKLFF,TGTGCCAGCAGTTTGGGGTTTAGTGAAAAACTGTTTTTT
TRBD2,-,TRBJ2-1,TRBV18,CASSRTSGLNNEQFF,TGTGCCAGCTCCCGGACTAGCGGCCTTAACAATGAGCAGTTCTTC
TRBD1,few,TRBJ2-2,TRBV29-1,CSAAGGSGELFF,TGCAGCGCCGCAGGGGGATCCGGGGAGCTGTTTTTT
-,-,TRBJ2-5,TRBV12-3/TRBV12-4,CASSWAGGSPSF,-
TRBD1,few,TRBJ2-2,TRBV19,CASSIRQGRNTGELFF,TGTGCCAGTAGTATCCGACAGGGGCGAAACACCGGGGAGCTGTTTTTT
-,-,TRBJ2-1,TRBV12-3/TRBV12-4,CASSFEGSMGYNEQFF,TGTGCCAGCAGTTTCGAGGGGTCTATGGGCTACAATGAGCAGTTCTTC
-,-,TRBJ1-5,TRBV12-3/TRBV12-4,CASSPRPNQPQHF,TGTGCCAGCAGTCCACGACCCAATCAGCCCCAGCATTTT
TRBD2,-,TRBJ2-1,TRBV11-2,CASSLELAGGDEQFF,TGTGCCAGCAGCTTAGAACTAGCGGGGGGAGATGAGCAGTTCTTC
-,few,TRBJ2-1,TRBV5-1,CASSPVLSYNEQFF,TGCGCCAGCAGCCCGGTGCTCTCCTACAATGAGCAGTTCTTC
TRBD1,-,TRBJ2-1,TRBV20-1,CSARETAPGGYNEQFF,TGCAGTGCTAGAGAAACAGCCCCAGGGGGTTACAATGAGCAGTTCTTC
TRBD1,-,TRBJ2-3,TRBV3-1,CASSQLGGAGTDTQYF,TGTGCCAGCAGCCAATTAGGGGGCGCGGGTACAGATACGCAGTATTTT
-,few,TRBJ1-5,TRBV24-1,CATSAVGRVSHSNQPQHF,TGTGCCACCAGTGCCGTAGGCAGGGTCTCGCATAGCAATCAGCCCCAGCATTTT
-,few,TRBJ2-1,TRBV5-1,CASSLELYSCEQFF,TGCGCCAGCAGCTTGGAGCTTTACAGCTGTGAGCAGTTCTTC
-,-,TRBJ1-1,TRBV27,CASSPLEGTEAFF,TGTGCCAGCAGTCCCCTTGAGGGGACGGAAGCTTTCTTT
-,few,TRBJ1-2,TRBV7-2,CASSLAPGDGRGYTF,TGTGCCAGCAGCTTAGCGCCAGGGGATGGCCGTGGCTACACCTTC
TRBD2,-,TRBJ2-4,TRBV6-6,CASSGTSGGAAKNIQYF,TGTGCCAGCAGTGGTACTAGCGGGGGGGCCGCCAAAAACATTCAGTACTTC
-,-,TRBJ2-3,TRBV4-1,CASSHVDSPDTQYF,TGCGCCAGCAGCCACGTTGACAGCCCAGATACGCAGTATTTT
TRBD1,few,TRBJ2-5,TRBV11-2,CAIGRDSYQETQYF,TGTGCTATAGGCAGGGACAGTTACCAAGAGACCCAGTACTTC
TRBD2,-,TRBJ2-5,TRBV4-1,CANSHTGGSKYF,TGCGCCAACAGCCACACGGGGGGGTCAAAGTACTTC
-,-,TRBJ2-3,TRBV14,CASSQTVYGTQYF,TGTGCCAGCAGCCAAACGGTCTACGGTACGCAGTATTTT
-,few,TRBJ2-7,TRBV4-1,CASSPWAGEQNEQYF,TGCGCCAGCAGCCCTTGGGCAGGGGAGCAGAACGAGCAGTACTTC
TRBD1,many,TRBJ2-7,TRBV5-1,CASSSGTGLYEQYF,TGTGCCAGCAGCTCCGGGACAGGCCTCTACGAGCAGTACTTC
-,few,TRBJ2-7,TRBV5-1,CASSLGLASATSSYEQYF,TGCGCCAGCAGCTTGGGATTAGCTAGCGCCACGAGCTCCTACGAGCAGTACTTC
TRBD1,few,TRBJ1-4,TRBV29-1,CSVEDPGDRGLTGKLFF,TGCAGCGTTGAAGATCCGGGGGACAGGGGCTTGACCGGAAAACTGTTTTTT
TRBD2,-,TRBJ2-4,TRBV11-2,CASSLAWTGGGPWANIQYF,TGTGCCAGCAGCTTAGCCTGGACTGGCGGGGGGCCTTGGGCAAACATTCAGTACTTC
-,-,TRBJ1-1,TRBV20-1,CSARRSGTVNTEAFF,TGCAGTGCTAGACGTTCCGGGACCGTGAACACTGAAGCTTTCTTT
-,few,TRBJ1-3,TRBV12-3/TRBV12-4,CASSLWGNTIYF,TGTGCCAGCAGTTTATGGGGAAACACCATATATTTT
TRBD2,-,TRBJ2-2,TRBV28,CASSFGLAGGWDTGELFF,TGTGCCAGCAGTTTCGGACTAGCGGGGGGATGGGACACCGGGGAGCTGTTTTTT
TRBD1,few,TRBJ2-5,TRBV20-1,CSARPGQGPGETQYF,TGCAGTGCTCGTCCGGGACAGGGCCCTGGGGAGACCCAGTACTTC